What follows describes a single T cell receptor (beta chain). TCRdb reprocessed the 5' RACE reads, with one entry per CDR3 protein and no DNA. The table counts about 370,000 distinct CDR3 sequences; about 10% lies in the top ten. This entry comes from a study of T cells expressing NK-cell markers. Per germline, CDR1 SNHLY and CDR2 FYNNEI. The CDR3 has 16 residues. What was sequenced was blood T cells: a sorted CD56 or NKG2C T cell subset, CD4+ or CD8+ T cells, or bulk PBMC T cells (not recorded which). The chain employs TRBV2 and TRBJ1-1; the D call from TCRdb, TRBD1, cannot be confirmed without DNA. This TCR was recovered from a woman in her forties or fifties in good health. CDR3 sequence: CASRLGTQGAKAEAFF.